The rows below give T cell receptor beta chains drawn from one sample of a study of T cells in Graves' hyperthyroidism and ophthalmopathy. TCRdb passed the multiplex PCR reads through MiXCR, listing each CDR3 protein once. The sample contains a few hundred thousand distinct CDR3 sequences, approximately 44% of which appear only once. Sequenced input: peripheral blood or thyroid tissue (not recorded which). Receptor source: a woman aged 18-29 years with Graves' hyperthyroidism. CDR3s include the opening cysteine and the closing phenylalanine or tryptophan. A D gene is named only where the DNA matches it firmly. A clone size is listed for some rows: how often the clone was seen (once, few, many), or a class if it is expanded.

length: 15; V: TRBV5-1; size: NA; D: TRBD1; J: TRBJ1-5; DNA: TGCGCCAGCAGCTTGGTGGGGACAGGGGATCAGCCCCAGCATTTT; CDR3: CASSLVGTGDQPQHF
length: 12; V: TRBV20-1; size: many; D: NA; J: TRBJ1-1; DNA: TGCAGTGCTAGTTGGGGGCTTACTGAAGCTTTCTTT; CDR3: CSASWGLTEAFF
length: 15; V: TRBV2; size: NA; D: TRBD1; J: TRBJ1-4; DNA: TGTGCCAGCAGTATCGGGACAGATTCAGGGGAAAAACTGTTTTTT; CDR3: CASSIGTDSGEKLFF
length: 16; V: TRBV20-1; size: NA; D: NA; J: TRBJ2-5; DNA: TGCAGTGCTAGTCAAACAGGGATCGGACAGTTGGAGACCCAGTACTTC; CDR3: CSASQTGIGQLETQYF
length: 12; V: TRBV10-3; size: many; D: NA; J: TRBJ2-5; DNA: TGTGCCATCAGTGGGGGGCGTGAGACCCAGTACTTC; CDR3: CAISGGRETQYF
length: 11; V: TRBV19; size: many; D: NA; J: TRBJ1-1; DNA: TGTGCCAGTAGTATCGGCACTGAAGCTTTCTTT; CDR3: CASSIGTEAFF
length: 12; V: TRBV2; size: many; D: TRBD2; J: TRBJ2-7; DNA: TGTGCCACTAGCGGGAGAGGGTACGAGCAGTACTTC; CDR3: CATSGRGYEQYF
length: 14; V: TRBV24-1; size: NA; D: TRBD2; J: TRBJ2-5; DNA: TGTGCCGCAGGACTAGCGGGAGTCCAAGAGACCCAGTACTTC; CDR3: CAAGLAGVQETQYF
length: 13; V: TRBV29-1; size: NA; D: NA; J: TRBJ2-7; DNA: TGCAGCTCCGGCCCCACGGCCCCCTACGAGCAGTACTTC; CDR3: CSSGPTAPYEQYF
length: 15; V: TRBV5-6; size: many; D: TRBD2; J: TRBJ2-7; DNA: TGTGCCAGCAGCTTACGGGCTAGCGGGTTTTACGAGCAGTACTTC; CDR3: CASSLRASGFYEQYF
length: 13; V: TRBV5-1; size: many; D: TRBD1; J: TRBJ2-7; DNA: TGCGCCAGCAGCCAGAACAGGGGGCGAGAGCAGTACTTC; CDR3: CASSQNRGREQYF
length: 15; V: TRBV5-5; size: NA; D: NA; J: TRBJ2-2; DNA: TGTGCCAGCAGCCGAGATAGGTTTGGGACCGGGGAGCTGTTTTTT; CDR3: CASSRDRFGTGELFF
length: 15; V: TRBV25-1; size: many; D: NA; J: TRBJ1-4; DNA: TGTGCCAGCAGTGACCACGGGTTAGAGAATGAAAAACTGTTTTTT; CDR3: CASSDHGLENEKLFF
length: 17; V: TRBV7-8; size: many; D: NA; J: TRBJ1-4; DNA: TGTGCCAGCAGCGGAGAGGTTTACGGCTCAACTAATGAAAAACTGTTTTTT; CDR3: CASSGEVYGSTNEKLFF
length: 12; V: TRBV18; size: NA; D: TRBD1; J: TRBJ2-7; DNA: TGTGCCAGCTCACCACCGGACAGGGCGCAGTACTTC; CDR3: CASSPPDRAQYF
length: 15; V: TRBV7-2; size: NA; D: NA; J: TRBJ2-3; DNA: TGTGCCAGCAGCCCCGACTTGTCTGGCACAGATACGCAGTATTTT; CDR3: CASSPDLSGTDTQYF
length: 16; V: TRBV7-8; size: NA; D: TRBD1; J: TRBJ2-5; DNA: TGTGCCAGCAGATCCTTTTACGGGACAGGGGAAGAGACCCAGTACTTC; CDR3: CASRSFYGTGEETQYF
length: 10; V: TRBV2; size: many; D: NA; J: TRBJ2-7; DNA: TGTGCCAGCAGGTCCCACGAGCAGTACTTC; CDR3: CASRSHEQYF
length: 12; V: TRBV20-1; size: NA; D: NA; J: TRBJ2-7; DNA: TGCAGTGCTAGAGAACAGGAAGACGAGCAGTACTTC; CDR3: CSAREQEDEQYF
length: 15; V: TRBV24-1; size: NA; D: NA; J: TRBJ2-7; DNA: TGTGCCAGCAGTTTAGCCCCAGGGGGGACCTACGAGCAGTACTTC; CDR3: CASSLAPGGTYEQYF
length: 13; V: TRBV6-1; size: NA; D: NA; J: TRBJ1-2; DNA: TGTGCCAGCAGGCCCGGGGAATTGAGTGGCTACACCTTC; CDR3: CASRPGELSGYTF
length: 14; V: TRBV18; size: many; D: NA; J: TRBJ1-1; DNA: TGTGCCAGCTCACCAAGCAGTCGGAACACTGAAGCTTTCTTT; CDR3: CASSPSSRNTEAFF
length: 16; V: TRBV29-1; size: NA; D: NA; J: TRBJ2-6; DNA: TGCAGTGCCGGCAGCCGCGAAAGCTCTGGGGCCAACGTCCTGACTTTC; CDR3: CSAGSRESSGANVLTF
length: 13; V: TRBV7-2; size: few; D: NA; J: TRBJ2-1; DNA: TGTGCCGGACTCCTGCAGGGGAAAGGTGAGCAGTTCTTC; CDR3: CAGLLQGKGEQFF
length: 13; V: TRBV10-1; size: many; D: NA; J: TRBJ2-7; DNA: TGCGCCAGCAGTGCAGCTAGGTCTCGGGAGCAGTACTTC; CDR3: CASSAARSREQYF
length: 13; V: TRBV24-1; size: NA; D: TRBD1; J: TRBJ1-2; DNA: TGTGCCACCAGTCCGACAGGGAACTATGGCTACACCTTC; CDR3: CATSPTGNYGYTF
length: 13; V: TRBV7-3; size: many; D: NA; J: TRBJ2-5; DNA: TGTGCCAGCAGCTTGACGACGCTGGAGACCCAGTACTTC; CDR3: CASSLTTLETQYF
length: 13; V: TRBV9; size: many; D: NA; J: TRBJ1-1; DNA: TGTGCCAGCAGCCCCTTTTTAAGCACTGAAGCTTTCTTT; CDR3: CASSPFLSTEAFF
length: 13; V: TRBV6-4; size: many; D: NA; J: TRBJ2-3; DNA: TGTGCCAGCAGTGACGGGAGCACAGATACGCAGTATTTT; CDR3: CASSDGSTDTQYF
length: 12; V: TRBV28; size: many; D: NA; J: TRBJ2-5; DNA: TGTGCCAGCAGCTTACTGGGGGAGACCCAGTACTTC; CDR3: CASSLLGETQYF
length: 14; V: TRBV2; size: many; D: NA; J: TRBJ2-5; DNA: TGTGCCAGCAGTGGGCAGGGGCTTCGAGAGACCCAGTACTTC; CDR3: CASSGQGLRETQYF
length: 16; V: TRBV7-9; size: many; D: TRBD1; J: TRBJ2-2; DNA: TGTGCCAGCAGTGAAGGTCAGGGGGCGAACACCGGGGAGCTGTTTTTT; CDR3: CASSEGQGANTGELFF
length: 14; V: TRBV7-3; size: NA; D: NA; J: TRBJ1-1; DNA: TGTGCCAGCAGCCCCGGGTTGGCGAACACTGGAGCTTTCTTT; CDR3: CASSPGLANTGAFF
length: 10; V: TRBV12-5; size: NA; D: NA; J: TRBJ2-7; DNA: TGTGCTCAGACTAACTACGAGCAGTACTTC; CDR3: CAQTNYEQYF
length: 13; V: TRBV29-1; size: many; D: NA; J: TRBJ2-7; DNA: TGCAGCGTTGGGCTGGACTCCTCCTACGAGCAGTACTTC; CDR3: CSVGLDSSYEQYF
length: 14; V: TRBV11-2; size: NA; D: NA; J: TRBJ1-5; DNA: TGTGCCAACAACTACGGGACAAGGAATCAGCCCCAGCATTTT; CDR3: CANNYGTRNQPQHF
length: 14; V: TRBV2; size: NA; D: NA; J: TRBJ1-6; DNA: TGTGCCAGCAGTGGGGGCACAGATAATTCACCCCTCCACTTT; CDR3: CASSGGTDNSPLHF
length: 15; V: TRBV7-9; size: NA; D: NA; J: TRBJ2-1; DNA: TGTGCCAGTAGTGCCAGTCGGGAGTCGGATAATGAGCAGTTCTTC; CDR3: CASSASRESDNEQFF
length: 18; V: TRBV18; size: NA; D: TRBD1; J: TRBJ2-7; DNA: TGTGCCAGCTCACCGGCAACAGGGGCAGAGGGAACCTTGCGCGAGCAGTACTTC; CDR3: CASSPATGAEGTLREQYF
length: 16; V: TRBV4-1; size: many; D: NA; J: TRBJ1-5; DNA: TGCGCCAGCAGACGGAGGTGGCGCGGACGCAATCAGCCCCAGCATTTT; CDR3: CASRRRWRGRNQPQHF
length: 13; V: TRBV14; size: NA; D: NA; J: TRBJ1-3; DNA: TGTGCCAGCAGCCAAGCGGAAGGACTAACCATATATTTT; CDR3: CASSQAEGLTIYF
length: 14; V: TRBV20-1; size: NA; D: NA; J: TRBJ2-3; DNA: TGCAGTGCTGTACGGGGCCTCCACGCAGATACGCAGTATTTT; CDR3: CSAVRGLHADTQYF
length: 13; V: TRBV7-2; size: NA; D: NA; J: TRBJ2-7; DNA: TGTGCCAGCAGCTTAATGACCGGGGACGAGCAGTACTTC; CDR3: CASSLMTGDEQYF
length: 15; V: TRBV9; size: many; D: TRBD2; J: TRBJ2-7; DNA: TGTGCCAGCAGCGAGGGGTCAGGACTAGGCTACGAGCAGTACTTC; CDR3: CASSEGSGLGYEQYF
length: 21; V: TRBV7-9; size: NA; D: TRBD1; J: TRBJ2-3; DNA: TGTGCCAGCAGCCCCCGGGCTGCGAACGGGCCGACAGGGGGGAGAACAGATACGCAGTATTTT; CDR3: CASSPRAANGPTGGRTDTQYF
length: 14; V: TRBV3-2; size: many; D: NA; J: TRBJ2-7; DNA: TGTGCCAGCAGCCAAGATCAGCAGGGCTACGAGCAGTACTTC; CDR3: CASSQDQQGYEQYF
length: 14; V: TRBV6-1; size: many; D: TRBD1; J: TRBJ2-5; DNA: TGTGCCAGCAGTCCAATTCGACAGGGGGGGACCCAGTACTTC; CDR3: CASSPIRQGGTQYF
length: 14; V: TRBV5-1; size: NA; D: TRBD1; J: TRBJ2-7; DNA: TGCGCCAGCAGCTTGGGGACAGGTACAAACGAGCAGTACTTC; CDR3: CASSLGTGTNEQYF
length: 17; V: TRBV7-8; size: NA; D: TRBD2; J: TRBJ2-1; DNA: TGTGCCAGCAGCACCCGACTAGCGGGAGGGCCGGTCAATGAGCAGTTCTTC; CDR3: CASSTRLAGGPVNEQFF
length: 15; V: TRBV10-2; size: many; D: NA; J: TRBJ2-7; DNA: TGCGCCAGCGGAGTTTGGGGTTTAGGCTCCTACGAGCAGTACTTC; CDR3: CASGVWGLGSYEQYF
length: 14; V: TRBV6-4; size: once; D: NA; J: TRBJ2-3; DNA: TGTGCCAGCAGTGAGCGGGCTAGCACAGATACGCAGTATTTT; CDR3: CASSERASTDTQYF
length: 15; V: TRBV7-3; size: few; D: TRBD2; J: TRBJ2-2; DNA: TGTGCCAGCAGCCCCCGCACTAGCGGGACAAGGGAGCTGTTTTTT; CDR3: CASSPRTSGTRELFF
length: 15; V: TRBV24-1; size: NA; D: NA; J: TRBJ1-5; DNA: TGTGCCACCAGTTCTAGAGAGGACACCTATCAGCCCCAGCATTTT; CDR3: CATSSREDTYQPQHF
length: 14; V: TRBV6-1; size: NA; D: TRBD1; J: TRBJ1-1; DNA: TGTGCCAGCAGTTTGACAGGGGGAAGCACTGAAGCTTTCTTT; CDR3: CASSLTGGSTEAFF
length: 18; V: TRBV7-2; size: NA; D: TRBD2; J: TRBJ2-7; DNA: TGTGCCAACAGCCCCCAGGAGGGCTCCGGGACTAGTCCCTACGAGCAGTACTTC; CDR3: CANSPQEGSGTSPYEQYF
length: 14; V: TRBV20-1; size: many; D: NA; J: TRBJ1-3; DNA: TGCAGTGCTAGAGCGGGACGCTCTGGAAACACCATATATTTT; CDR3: CSARAGRSGNTIYF
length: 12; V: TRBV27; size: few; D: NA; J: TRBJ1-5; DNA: TGTGCCAGCAGTTTACCGGGGGAGCCCCAGCATTTT; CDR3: CASSLPGEPQHF
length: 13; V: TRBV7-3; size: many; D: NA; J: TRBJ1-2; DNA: TGTGCCAGCAGCTCCGGACAGAACTATGGCTACACCTTC; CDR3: CASSSGQNYGYTF
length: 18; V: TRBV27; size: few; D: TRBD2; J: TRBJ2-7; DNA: TGTGCCAGCAGCCCACCGGGACTAGCGGGAGTGGGGCCCTACGAGCAGTACTTC; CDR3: CASSPPGLAGVGPYEQYF
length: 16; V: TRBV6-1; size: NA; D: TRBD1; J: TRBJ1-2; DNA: TGTGCCAGCAGGATCCCGACTAGCGGGACAGACTATGGCTACACCTTC; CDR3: CASRIPTSGTDYGYTF